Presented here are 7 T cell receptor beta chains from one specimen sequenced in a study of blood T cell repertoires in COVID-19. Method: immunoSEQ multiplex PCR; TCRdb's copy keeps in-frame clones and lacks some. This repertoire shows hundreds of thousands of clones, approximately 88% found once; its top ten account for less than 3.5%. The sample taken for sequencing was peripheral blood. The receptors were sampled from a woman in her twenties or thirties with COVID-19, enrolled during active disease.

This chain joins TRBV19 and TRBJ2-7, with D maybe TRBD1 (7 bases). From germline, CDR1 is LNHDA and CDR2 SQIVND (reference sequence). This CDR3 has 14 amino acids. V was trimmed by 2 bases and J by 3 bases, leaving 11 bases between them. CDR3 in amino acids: CASSIRQGGYEQYF. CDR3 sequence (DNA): TGTGCCAGTAGTATAAGACAGGGAGGCTACGAGCAGTACTTC.

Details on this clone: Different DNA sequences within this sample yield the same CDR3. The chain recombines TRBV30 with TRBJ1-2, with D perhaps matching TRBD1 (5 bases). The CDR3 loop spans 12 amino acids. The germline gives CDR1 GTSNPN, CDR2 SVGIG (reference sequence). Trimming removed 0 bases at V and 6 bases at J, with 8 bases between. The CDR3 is CAWSVGGDGYTF. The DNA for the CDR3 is TGTGCCTGGAGTGTCGGAGGGGATGGCTACACCTTC.

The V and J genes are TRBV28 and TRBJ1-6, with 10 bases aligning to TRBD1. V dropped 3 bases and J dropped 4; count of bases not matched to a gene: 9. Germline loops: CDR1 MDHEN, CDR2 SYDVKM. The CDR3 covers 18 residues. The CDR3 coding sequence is TGTGCCAGCAGTTTGGGGGGGACAGGGGAAGGGTATAATTCACCCCTCCACTTT. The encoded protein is CASSLGGTGEGYNSPLHF.

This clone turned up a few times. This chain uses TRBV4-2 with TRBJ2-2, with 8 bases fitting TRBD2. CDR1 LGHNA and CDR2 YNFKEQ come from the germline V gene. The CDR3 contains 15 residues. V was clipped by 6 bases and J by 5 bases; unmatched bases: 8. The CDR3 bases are TGTGCCAGCAGGGATCCGGGACTAGGGACCGGGGAGCTGTTTTTT. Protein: CASRDPGLGTGELFF.

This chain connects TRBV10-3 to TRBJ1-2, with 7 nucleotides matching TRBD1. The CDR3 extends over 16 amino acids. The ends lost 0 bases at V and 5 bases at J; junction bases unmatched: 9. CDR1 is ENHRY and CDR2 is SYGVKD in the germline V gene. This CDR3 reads CAISESKGQSPYGYTF. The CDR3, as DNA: TGTGCCATCAGTGAGTCGAAGGGACAGTCTCCATATGGCTACACCTTC.

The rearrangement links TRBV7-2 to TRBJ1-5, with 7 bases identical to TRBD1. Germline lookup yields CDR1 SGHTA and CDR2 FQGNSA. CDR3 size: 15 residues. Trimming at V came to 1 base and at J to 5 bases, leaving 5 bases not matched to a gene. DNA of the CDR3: TGTGCCAGCAGCTTAGGGCAGGGGGGATATCAGCCCCAGCATTTT. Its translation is CASSLGQGGYQPQHF. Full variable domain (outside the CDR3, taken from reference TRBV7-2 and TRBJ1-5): GAGVSQSPSNKVTEKGKDVELRCDPISGHTALYWYRQSLGQGLEFLIYFQGNSAPDKSGLPSDRFSAERTGGSVSTLTIQRTQQEDSAVYLCASSLGQGGYQPQHFGDGTRLSIL.

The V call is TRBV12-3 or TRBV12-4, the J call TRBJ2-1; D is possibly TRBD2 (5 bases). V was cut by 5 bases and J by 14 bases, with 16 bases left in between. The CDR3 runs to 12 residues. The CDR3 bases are TGTGCCAGCAGTCTGACCGGGGTTTGGAAGTTCTTC. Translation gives CASSLTGVWKFF.